A single sample gave rise to the 25 T cell receptor beta chains below, sequenced in a study of T cells in Graves' hyperthyroidism and ophthalmopathy. Amplification yielded TCR beta CDR3 regions, with RNA transcripts as the source. The study used the HTBI primer set for a first-round RT-PCR of the TCR CDR3. A single record per CDR3 protein comes from TCRdb applying MiXCR to the multiplex PCR reads. The table includes around 600,000 distinct CDR3 sequences, around 13% detected once. Sequencing was performed on blood. All receptors come from a woman aged 45-60 years with Graves' ophthalmopathy.

The CDR3 region is CASSPGAELGTDTQYF. The CDR3 DNA reads as TGTGCCAGCAGCCCCGGGGCCGAGTTGGGCACAGATACGCAGTATTTT. The V call is TRBV7-9, the J call TRBJ2-3; D possibly uses TRBD1 or TRBD2 (5 bases each). The V gene's germline CDR1 is SEHNR and CDR2 FQNEAQ (reference sequence). This CDR3 contains 16 residues. The ends were cut back, 5 bases at V and 1 base at J, with 16 bases in the middle.

There are many counts of this clonotype. This chain links TRBV29-1 with TRBJ2-3, with TRBD2 matching over 13 bases. The CDR3 contains 15 residues. The junction had 1 base not matched to a gene; V was cut back by 4 bases and J by 0 bases. In germline, CDR1 is SQVTM, CDR2 ANQGSEA. The CDR3 reads CSVGTSGSSTDTQYF. Here the CDR3 DNA reads TGCAGCGTTGGGACTAGCGGGAGTAGCACAGATACGCAGTATTTT.

This clonotype was found a few times. The rearrangement joins TRBV6-2 or TRBV6-3 to TRBJ2-1, with D maybe TRBD2 (7 bases). The V end lost 6 bases, the J end lost 12 bases, and 15 bases lay between the germline ends. Germline V gives CDR1 MNHEY, CDR2 SVGEGT. This CDR3 is built from 12 residues. CDR3 DNA sequence: TGTGCCAGCAGCCCAAGGGGGGGATCGCAGTTCTTC. Its protein is CASSPRGGSQFF.

This clonotype occurred many times. CDR3 nucleotide sequence: TGTGCCAGCAGCTCGCGGAACTACAATGAGCAGTTCTTC. Its translation: CASSSRNYNEQFF. The rearrangement joins TRBV11-3 to TRBJ2-1; D ambiguous. Trimming took 4 bases from V and 3 from J, leaving 7 bases between them. The CDR3 covers 13 residues. Germline CDR1 SGHNT, CDR2 YENEEA. The complete variable domain, with remaining parts taken from reference TRBV11-3 and TRBJ2-1, reads EAGVVQSPRYKIIEKKQPVAFWCNPISGHNTLYWYLQNLGQGPELLIRYENEEAVDDSQLPKDRFSAERLKGVDSTLKIQPAELGDSAVYLCASSSRNYNEQFFGPGTRLTVL.

This clonotype was seen a handful of times. A much larger clonotype is one base distant, so this may be a read error. For the CDR3, the DNA is TGCAGTGCTAGGGTCTCCAGGGGCTATGGCTACACCTTC. Its protein product is CSARVSRGYGYTF. This chain connects TRBV20-1 to TRBJ1-2; weak D call: TRBD1 (6 bases). V shed 3 bases and J shed 4 bases, with 12 bases lying between them. The CDR3 runs to 13 residues. CDR1 and CDR2 (germline): DFQATT, SNEGSKA (reference sequence).

The sample holds a few counts of this clonotype. J is TRBJ2-7 and V is TRBV20-1; 12 bases are shared with TRBD1. Trimming cost V 3 bases and J 7 bases; bases outside gene matches: 10. The length of the CDR3 is 15 residues. The germline V gene encodes CDR1 DFQATT and CDR2 SNEGSKA (reference sequence). CDR3 loop: CSARTTGTGGLEQYF. The CDR3 nucleotides read TGCAGTGCTAGGACGACCGGGACAGGGGGCTTGGAGCAGTACTTC.

V gene TRBV24-1 combines with J gene TRBJ2-7; D may be TRBD1 or TRBD2 (5 bases each). Per germline, CDR1 KGHDR and CDR2 SFDVKD. CDR3 length: 16 amino acids. V lost 4 bases and J lost 5, with 20 bases in between. The CDR3 DNA is TGTGCCACCAGTGACAAAACCGGGACCTATGGGGACGAGCAGTACTTC. This codes for CATSDKTGTYGDEQYF.

The genes are TRBV5-1 and TRBJ2-3; D gene ambiguous. The germline gives CDR1 SGHRS, CDR2 YFSETQ. This CDR3 region has 15 residues. Deletions cut 2 bases from V and 0 bases from J, with 10 bases between. The CDR3 DNA reads as TGCGCCAGCAGCTTTTCGGAGATTAGCACAGATACGCAGTATTTT. Translating gives CASSFSEISTDTQYF.

This clonotype was seen ten or more times. The chain employs TRBV2 and TRBJ2-7; TRBD2 aligns across 11 bases. The J segment lost 6 bases and the V segment lost 3 bases, leaving 4 bases of the junction unmatched. The CDR3 consists of 14 residues. Germline V gives CDR1 SNHLY, CDR2 FYNNEI. The CDR3 DNA sequence: TGTGCCAGCAGTGAGGCTAGCGGGAGGAGCGAGCAGTACTTC. It yields the protein CASSEASGRSEQYF.

This clonotype was detected only a few times. The chain is built from TRBV12-3 or TRBV12-4 and TRBJ2-5; 7 bases agree with TRBD1. The ends lost 5 bases at V and 5 bases at J; junction bases unmatched: 5. The CDR3 loop spans 13 amino acids. The CDR3 coding sequence is TGTGCCAGCAGTAGACAGGGTTGGGAGACCCAGTACTTC. This codes for CASSRQGWETQYF.

This clonotype was seen a few times. The gene calls are TRBV6-1 and TRBJ2-7, with TRBD2 matching 14 bases. Losses at the gene ends were 6 bases for V and 3 bases for J; bases not matched to a gene: 1. The CDR3 loop spans 14 amino acids. Germline V CDR1 and CDR2: MNHNS, SASEGT. The CDR3 DNA is TGTGCCAGCAGCGGGACTAGCGGGGGCTACGAGCAGTACTTC. Its protein product is CASSGTSGGYEQYF.

This clonotype was found many times. The CDR3 spells CATSDPGQGKDQPQHF. The CDR3, as DNA: TGTGCCACCAGTGACCCCGGACAGGGGAAAGATCAGCCCCAGCATTTT. The chain couples TRBV24-1 to TRBJ1-5; 9 nucleotides agree with TRBD1. Trimming took 4 bases from V and 5 from J; bases not matched to a gene: 8. The V gene's germline CDR1 is KGHDR and CDR2 SFDVKD. The CDR3 covers 16 residues.

This clonotype occurred once. The rearrangement joins TRBV20-1 to TRBJ2-7, with D possibly matching TRBD2 (6 bases). The V and J ends lost 0 bases and 5 bases respectively, with 17 bases between them. The CDR3 is 15 residues long. Germline loops: CDR1 DFQATT, CDR2 SNEGSKA (reference sequence). This CDR3 reads CSARDPNGRGDEQYF. For the CDR3, the DNA is TGCAGTGCTAGAGACCCGAACGGGAGAGGGGACGAGCAGTACTTC.

This clonotype was detected ten times or more. V is TRBV10-3 and J is TRBJ2-1, with D maybe TRBD2 (6 bases). The CDR3 spans 17 residues. With 4 bases removed from V and 8 bases from J, the gap between germline ends came to 24 bases. The germline gives CDR1 ENHRY, CDR2 SYGVKD. CDR3 amino acids: CAISVFPPSRGGDEQFF. Here the CDR3 DNA reads TGTGCCATCAGTGTTTTCCCGCCATCCCGTGGCGGGGATGAGCAGTTCTTC.

This clonotype showed up just a few times. V gene TRBV10-3 combines with J gene TRBJ2-4; D possibly corresponds to TRBD1 (6 bases). The CDR3 loop spans 16 amino acids. The V end was cut by 5 bases, the J end by 0 bases, with 14 bases between. CDR1 ENHRY and CDR2 SYGVKD come from the germline V gene. Here the CDR3 reads CAISFRKGVAKNIQYF. CDR3 coding DNA: TGTGCCATCAGTTTTAGGAAGGGGGTAGCCAAAAACATTCAGTACTTC.

This clonotype was picked up many times. This chain uses TRBV2 with TRBJ2-2, with 14 bases that match TRBD2. This CDR3 contains 20 residues. Trimming at V came to 3 bases and at J to 3 bases, leaving 12 bases not matched to a gene. Germline CDR1 SNHLY, CDR2 FYNNEI. The CDR3 loop is CASSEQDGTSGRGDTGELFF. Here the CDR3 DNA reads TGTGCCAGCAGTGAGCAAGACGGGACTAGCGGGAGAGGAGACACCGGGGAGCTGTTTTTT. Based on the CDR3 plus reference TRBV2 and TRBJ2-2, the full variable domain is EPEVTQTPSHQVTQMGQEVILRCVPISNHLYFYWYRQILGQKVEFLVSFYNNEISEKSEIFDDQFSVERPDGSNFTLKIRSTKLEDSAMYFCASSEQDGTSGRGDTGELFFGEGSRLTVL.

This chain connects TRBV5-1 to TRBJ2-5; no definite D call. V was clipped by 2 bases and J by 2 bases, with 13 bases between them. CDR3 size: 15 residues. CDR1 SGHRS and CDR2 YFSETQ come from the germline V gene. For the CDR3, the DNA is TGCGCCAGCAGCTTTTTCCGTGCAAGACAAGAGACCCAGTACTTC. Its translation: CASSFFRARQETQYF.

The table lists this clonotype with a few counts. The V gene is TRBV7-9, the J gene TRBJ2-5, with D unresolved. Germline CDR1 reads SEHNR; CDR2 reads FQNEAQ (reference sequence). Trimming shortened V by 8 bases and J by 5 bases, and 15 bases separated the two germline ends. The CDR3 loop spans 13 amino acids. The CDR3 here is CASVSGLMETQYF. CDR3 DNA sequence: TGTGCCAGCGTATCCGGGCTGATGGAGACCCAGTACTTC. Combining the CDR3 with reference TRBV7-9 and TRBJ2-5 gives the whole variable domain DTGVSQNPRHKITKRGQNVTFRCDPISEHNRLYWYRQTLGQGPEFLTYFQNEAQLEKSRLLSDRFSAERPKGSFSTLEIQRTEQGDSAMYLCASVSGLMETQYFGPGTRLLVL.

This clonotype was picked up one time. The junction differs from germline at one of its ends, possibly a read error. The chain is built from TRBV6-2 or TRBV6-3 and TRBJ2-5; the D is unclear. CDR3 length: 12 amino acids. CDR1 MNHEY and CDR2 SVGEGT come from the germline V gene. The CDR3 here is CAGSYAPPTQYF. In DNA form, the CDR3 reads TGTGCCGGCAGTTACGCGCCGCCTACCCAGTACTTC.

The chain uses TRBV6-1 and TRBJ1-1; no definite D call. Between the trimmed V and J ends, which lost 4 bases and 3 bases, there was a span of 9 bases. The germline V gene encodes CDR1 MNHNS and CDR2 SASEGT. This CDR3 has 13 amino acids. CDR3 sequence (DNA): TGTGCCAGCAGTGCCGAGATGTACACTGAAGCTTTCTTT. This translates into CASSAEMYTEAFF.

The rearrangement joins TRBV29-1 to TRBJ1-2; TRBD1 agrees at 7 bases. CDR3 size: 15 residues. Germline V CDR1 and CDR2: SQVTM, ANQGSEA. V lost 7 bases to trimming and J lost 2 bases; unmatched junction nucleotides: 13. CDR3: CSAASGQPRNYGYTF. As DNA, the CDR3 is TGCAGCGCCGCTTCGGGACAGCCAAGGAACTATGGCTACACCTTC.

This clonotype was observed a few times. This chain links TRBV6-2 or TRBV6-3 with TRBJ2-1; TRBD1 agrees at 11 bases. There are 15 residues in the CDR3. The trim removed 6 bases at V and 6 bases at J, leaving 7 bases unmatched. Germline CDR1 MNHEY, CDR2 SVGEGT. This CDR3 is CASSSWTGGINEQFF. The CDR3, as DNA: TGTGCCAGCAGCTCCTGGACAGGGGGCATCAATGAGCAGTTCTTC.

This clonotype has just a few counts. The CDR3 DNA is TGTGCCAGTAGTAGAAGCGGGCTCAGCTCCTACGAGCAGTACTTC. Translating gives CASSRSGLSSYEQYF. The chain employs TRBV19 and TRBJ2-7, with D perhaps matching TRBD2 (6 bases). Per the germline V gene, CDR1 is LNHDA and CDR2 is SQIVND (reference sequence). V lost 4 bases and J 0 bases, leaving 13 bases between the germline ends. This CDR3 region has 15 residues.

The sample holds many counts of this clonotype. The chain recombines TRBV7-8 with TRBJ1-5; D unclear. Looked up from germline, CDR1 is SGHVS and CDR2 is FQNEAQ. With 2 bases removed from V and 7 bases from J, the gap between germline ends came to 15 bases. The CDR3 is made up of 15 amino acids. CDR3 sequence (DNA): TGTGCCAGCAGCTTAACTATCTTTCGGAACCAGCCCCAGCATTTT. It translates to CASSLTIFRNQPQHF.

This clonotype was observed at least ten times. V and J are TRBV7-2 and TRBJ2-7; D is perhaps TRBD1 (6 bases). CDR1 SGHTA and CDR2 FQGNSA come from the germline V gene. V was shortened by 5 bases and J by 2 bases, with 13 bases between the two germline ends. The length of the CDR3 is 14 residues. Here the CDR3 reads CASSKDRTAYEQYF. CDR3 bases: TGTGCCAGCAGCAAAGACAGGACCGCCTACGAGCAGTACTTC.